This T cell receptor (beta chain) appears in the sequencing data of a study of cytotoxic CD8 clonotypes in ibrutinib-treated CLL (dated by TCRdb to about 2021). Regarding the research as a whole: The cohort was composed of ten to eleven relapsed/refractory and about 15 treatment-naive patients; IGHV unmutated status was identified in under 18 patients. On average, each sample yielded around 230,000 productive templates and about 95,000 productive rearrangements. Partial responses were observed in some 24 patients and complete responses in 2; after a median follow-up of roughly 62 months, remission was maintained in around 14 patients and progression was observed in approximately twelve. Cryopreserved peripheral blood mononuclear cells were obtained prior to treatment, at the time of response, and at either disease progression or sustained remission. Patients were still on ibrutinib when every remission and progressive disease sample was collected. Response samples were obtained after a median of 12 months of treatment, with a range of about 6 to 40 months. Of the 86 participants in the trial, 26 had longitudinal samples available. Overall study outcomes, separate from this receptor: Public clonotypes were rare and either shrank or stayed stable during treatment, and the rise in clonality at ibrutinib response reflected expansion of private clonotypes. Clonality rose at ibrutinib response, remained stable during sustained remission, and dropped back toward baseline at progression. Baseline clonality was found to be higher than that of age-matched healthy donors and was strongly correlated with circulating CD8+ T-cell counts. Sampling times were not matched between sustained-remission and progressing patients, and lymph node repertoires were not studied.

The V and J ends are trimmed by 5 bases and 5 bases, leaving 9 bases between them. Including cysteine and phenylalanine, the CDR3 has 12 amino acids. Only the CDR3 DNA is retained, 36 bases long and in frame from the first base. Reading the germline V gene (reference sequence) gives CDR1 GTSNPN and CDR2 SVGIG. In the case of this clone: What this receptor recognizes is not known. No qualities accompany the bases; no much larger clone lies one base away.

Each clonotype received, on average, around 10x coverage in deep resolution sequencing performed on a MiSeq, where the target depth lay between 1 in 1 million and 1 in 200,000 T cells. The immunoSEQ hsTCRB Kit was used to generate the TCR beta libraries. Per the authors' processing: The data were analyzed with ImmunoSEQ Analyzer and ImmunoSEQ Data Assistant, and V, D and J gene assignments followed IMGT definitions. Clonality, with values ranging from 0 to 1, was calculated as one minus the normalized Shannon entropy of productive rearrangement frequencies. Public clonotype analysis was restricted to overrepresented clonotypes comprising at least 0.05% of each patient's repertoire. Some twelve repertoires from age-matched healthy donors, obtained from immuneACCESS, served as clonality controls. TCRdb took over this immuneACCESS table, retaining in-frame rearrangements with V and J assigned. Such tables are incomplete; in checked studies, under half of the missing clones stem from an unresolved V gene, and the remainder is unexplained. From that table come the V and J calls and clone size; the DNA was used to work out D and trimming. The sample profile shows over 95,000 clones; 45% to 65% of them were found once. The ten largest clonotypes hold about 40% of the sample.

The intended sense of this specimen's time point label: approximately 25 months on ibrutinib. For TCR beta library preparation, approximately 2 micrograms of genomic DNA were isolated from cryopreserved PBMCs. High-throughput TCR beta sequencing was performed on longitudinal blood samples from CLL patients receiving ibrutinib monotherapy. Patients were enrolled in a phase 2 open-label single-center ibrutinib monotherapy trial. This receptor was taken from a human donor with chronic lymphocytic leukemia. The rearrangement joined TRBV30 to TRBJ1-4, with no reliable assignment of the D segment. The material was PBMCs, obtained after 24 months of ibrutinib treatment. The nucleotide sequence is given as TGTGCCTGGGGGCACGGAAATGAAAAACTGTTTTTT. Its product reads: CAWGHGNEKLFF. The entire variable domain, with the stretches around the CDR3 drawn from the reference TRBV30 and TRBJ1-4 proteins, is SQTIHQWPATLVQPVGSPLSLECTVEGTSNPNLYWYRQAAGRGLQLLFYSVGIGQISSEVPQNLSASRPQDRQFILSSKKLLLSDSGFYLCAWGHGNEKLFFGSGTQLSVL.